This T cell receptor (beta chain) was obtained from a study of molecular identifiers for immune sequencing clone quantification. Study-level background: Replicate RNA from approximately 20,000 or 98,000 naive CD8 T cells formed five aliquots; four were sequenced.

A note on this clonotype: Its antigen is not identified.

Bulk TCR libraries used previously described methods and listed TCR primers. MiXCR, applied by TCRdb to the PCR reads, yields one record per CDR3 protein. In the table there are 400,000 to 600,000 distinct CDR3 sequences, about 21% of which are singletons. Points from the study as a whole: Spiked-in Jurkat TCR RNA corresponding to one cell was reported as detectable against more than 950,000 naive cells. Sharing of a barcode by identical TCR molecules could cause highly expanded clone sizes to be underestimated.

This CDR3 comprises 16 residues. Germline V CDR1 and CDR2: SGDLS, YYNGEE. V lost 3 bases, J lost 4 bases, and 6 bases stayed unmatched. The receptor was isolated from a human donor in good health. Some libraries in this study had Jurkat cell RNA spiked in. The chain couples TRBV9 to TRBJ2-2; TRBD2 agrees at 10 bases. The specimen sequenced was naive CD8+ T cells from blood, with Jurkat cell RNA spiked in. Subset given: FACS-sorted CD8+CD4-CCR7+CD45RA+ naive T cells. The CDR3: CASSELAGVVTGELFF. The DNA for the CDR3 is TGTGCCAGCAGCGAGCTAGCGGGAGTTGTCACCGGGGAGCTGTTTTTT.